This T cell receptor beta chain was recovered during a study of shared clonotypes between healthy human individuals (dated by TCRdb to the early 2020s). About the investigation overall: The cohort included a few men and two women between 18 and 49 years of age. For each donor, three plates each were used for CD4 naive and CD4 memory, two plates were used for CD8 naive, and one plate was used for CD8 memory. To estimate repertoire size and how much clonotype sharing occurs between individuals, the study deeply sequenced the blood TCR repertoires of roughly 5 healthy adults. To increase sequencing depth and limit assay-specific biases, different laboratories used diverse techniques to prepare libraries and sequence TCR repertoires. Per donor, leukapheresis produced somewhere between about 0.9 and 10 billion PBMCs. Points the paper makes about the study in general: Based on pairwise subsampling, the degree of clonotype sharing among donors was expected to be affected by sequencing depth. Higher generation probabilities were observed for clonotypes shared by all four sorted-subset donors than for non-shared clonotypes. Incomplete sequencing was indicated by rarefaction of sorted-subset datasets, despite the large sequencing depth. The small number of donors limited the genetic and exposure-history diversity represented. Sharing across four donors was observed for around 5% of naive CD4, 3% to 3.5% of naive CD8, roughly 2.3% of memory CD4, and around 0.44% of memory CD8 clonotypes. Only blood was sampled, and tissue TCR repertoires likely differ from those in blood. Estimated clonotype richness was generally larger for naive than for memory subsets.

Using the deep immunoSEQ assay, multiplex PCR amplified TCR CDR3 regions from genomic DNA. Genomic DNA extracted from each cell subset was distributed evenly over all wells of several immunoSEQ 96-well plates, and each plate served as one replicate. For sorted subsets, each replicate PCR was loaded with approximately 200 ng genomic DNA, equivalent to 30,000 or so T cell genomes. Purified libraries were quantified with a Qubit 3.0 fluorometer, sized on a Bioanalyzer 2100, and re-quantified with the KAPA Library Quantification kit. Every immunoSEQ 96-well plate was sequenced on a dedicated single-read 150-cycle Illumina NextSeq 550 flow cell. The study's processing was this. Because the immunoSEQ output included only junctional sequences and no quality scores, the filtering could not be the same as the filtering used for full-length reads. Sequences were annotated with PyIR, a Python wrapper for IgBLAST v1.9, using IMGT germline references to assign V/J genes and CDR3. Any read was removed if the V/J assignment was weak (E-value above 1e-6), the CDR3 was missing, or the read contained stop codons, out-of-frame junctions, or ambiguous translated residues. V3J clonotypes were defined by identical inferred V gene, J gene, and CDR3 amino acid sequence. The percentage overlap between two repertoires was calculated by dividing the number of shared unique clonotypes by the size of the smaller repertoire. Three approaches were used to assess repertoire richness: RTK rarefaction, the Chao1 estimator, and Recon v2.1 estimates of unobserved clonotypes. Generation probabilities for all TCRbeta clonotypes obtained by the gDNA method from a handful of donors were computed using OLGA. In TCRdb, the immuneACCESS table is reduced to in-frame sequences with V and J assigned. These tables do not hold every clone; where another copy was compared, an unresolved V gene accounts for under half, and the others remain unexplained. That table furnishes V, J and clone size, whereas the DNA furnished D and trimming. Present in this sample are roughly 1 million clones, roughly 74% of which were seen just once. The top ten clonotypes cover about 0.52% of the sample.

As concerns this clone: Its antigen remains unidentified. No base qualities exist here, and no much larger clone lies one base off it.

Healthy HIV-negative adults with no recently reported acute infections or vaccinations were included as donors. Every donor was a Caucasian adult residing in Nashville, Tennessee, USA. CD4+ T cells were enriched through magnetic negative selection, after which naive cells were positively selected on CD45RA and the remaining negative fraction served as the memory subset. After blood collection by leukapheresis, PBMCs were isolated using Ficoll-Histopaque density gradient centrifugation and then cryopreserved in the vapor phase of liquid nitrogen. Analytical flow cytometry was used to check the purity and quantity of each magnetically sorted T cell population. Genomic DNA was isolated from every sorted fraction and measured by UV absorbance on a Nanodrop 2000c. Trimming costs V 0 bases and J 9 bases, and their ends lie 13 bases apart. The CDR3 sequence holds 14 residues, the cysteine and phenylalanine included. Just CDR3 DNA is preserved here, 42 bases in frame from base 1. Based on the germline V gene, the CDR1 and CDR2 sequences are SGHAT and FQNNGV.

This sequence originates from a man between 18 and 35 years old in good health. Some clones in this sample may be carry-over from other donors' samples. The chain was built from TRBV11-2 and TRBJ2-3; the D segment cannot be called with confidence. Sequencing was done on a sample of memory CD4+ T cells from PBMCs. Taken with the paper, the label for cell subset or site translates to: CD45RA-negative fraction. The DNA sequence is as follows: TGTGCCAGCAGCTTAGATTCTACAACAAGAACGCAGTATTTT. It is translated as CASSLDSTTRTQYF.